The clone carrying this T cell receptor (beta chain) was observed many times. This sample was included in a study of low-dose radiotherapy and immunotherapy resistance in tumors. The wider study: A dose of 0.5 Gy per fraction was delivered to Cohort 1 every 2 weeks, for a total of 6.5 Gy. Every day for four cycles from cycle 1 day 1, patients took 300 mg of oral aspirin.

TRAV and TRBV primers primed cDNA for both TCRalpha and TCRbeta. Using a constant-region primer together with a V-primer adapter, TCRs were subjected to 20 PCR cycles of amplification. TCRdb fed the reads into MiXCR, producing one record per CDR3 protein. The repertoire holds more than 30,000 distinct CDR3 sequences, with about 49% as singletons. Time point: after trial treatment. Described treatment: LDRT plus nivolumab, ipilimumab, low-dose cyclophosphamide and aspirin (RACIN trial). V was trimmed by 1 base and J by 5 bases, leaving 11 bases between them. This CDR3 is 14 amino acids long. Germline lookup yields CDR1 SGHAT and CDR2 FQNNGV.

Sequenced material: PBMCs, taken after low-dose radiotherapy plus immunotherapy. V gene TRBV11-2 combines with J gene TRBJ2-5; a possible D gene is TRBD2 (5 bases). The clonotype was recovered from a male donor with gallbladder cancer. CDR3 protein: CASSLVPSWETQYF. CDR3 DNA: TGTGCCAGCAGCTTAGTTCCTAGCTGGGAGACCCAGTACTTC.